The clone carrying this T cell receptor (beta chain) appeared a few times. These data are taken from a study of identical twins. Each CDR3 protein is one row after TCRdb ran MiXCR on the 5' RACE reads. Among roughly 690,000 distinct CDR3 sequences listed, over 5% were seen once. With 11 bases clipped from V and 4 bases from J, the junction kept 10 bases outside the gene matches. Germline CDR1 is SNHLY and CDR2 is FYNNEI. The CDR3 contains 13 residues. The material sequenced was naive T cells sorted from blood. The chain employs TRBV2 and TRBJ2-5; 7 nucleotides align to TRBD2. The clonotype comes from a man between 18 and 35 years old in good health. The CDR3 is CAGLDGTTETQYF. The CDR3 DNA reads as TGTGCCGGCCTGGACGGGACTACAGAGACCCAGTACTTC. The variable domain in full, with the rest retrieved from reference TRBV2 and TRBJ2-5, is EPEVTQTPSHQVTQMGQEVILRCVPISNHLYFYWYRQILGQKVEFLVSFYNNEISEKSEIFDDQFSVERPDGSNFTLKIRSTKLEDSAMYFCAGLDGTTETQYFGPGTRLLVL.